This TCR beta chain was observed in a study of OX40 agonist ivuxolimab in advanced cancers. CDR1 and CDR2 (germline): SNHLY, FYNNEI. V was shortened by 7 bases and J by 4 bases, with 10 bases between the two germline ends. This CDR3 region has 12 residues. Points from the study as a whole: The study found among the lowest clonal expansion in partial responders at 0.1-3.0 mg/kg.

The protocol was immunoSEQ multiplex PCR, while the TCRdb copy is restricted to in-frame clones and leaves out a portion. Found here are about 70,000 clones, 86% of them singletons; the top ten hold 6.5% to 7.5%. A single count supports this clone. Its matching antigen is unknown. The clonotype originates from an adult with an advanced solid tumor such as melanoma, head and neck, liver or kidney cancer. The sequenced sample was CD4+ or CD8+ T cells sorted from blood, obtained in a trial of the OX40 agonist ivuxolimab. The V call is TRBV2, the J call TRBJ2-5, with D perhaps TRBD1 (5 bases). The CDR3 DNA sequence: TGTGCCAGCACAGGGATTCGAGAGACCCAGTACTTC. Protein: CASTGIRETQYF.